The 3 T cell receptor beta chains below were found in one sample sequenced in a study of post-analysis software for immune sequencing data. No antigens are known for them. cDNA libraries for TCR beta contained unique molecular identifiers. TCRdb recomputed calls from the PCR reads with MiXCR, one row per CDR3 protein. The sample has about 560,000 distinct CDR3 sequences, roughly two fifths seen once; the top ten hold under 2%. Study-wide points: Included in a set of roughly five TRBV segments more frequent in patients than controls were TRBV5-6, TRBV5-1 and TRBV20-1.

Sequenced: blood. All receptors come from a girl aged 5-17 years with multiple sclerosis.

The chain combines TRBV12-3 or TRBV12-4 with TRBJ1-1, with a weak D call TRBD1 (5 bases). The CDR3 extends over 16 amino acids. V dropped 3 bases and J dropped 4 bases, with 18 bases sitting between them. The CDR3 coding sequence is TGTGCCAGCAGTTTTCCAGGGAAGAGTTCGAGCACTGAAGCTTTCTTT. It specifies CASSFPGKSSSTEAFF.

The rearrangement joins TRBV29-1 to TRBJ2-7; 7 nucleotides line up with TRBD2. CDR1 and CDR2 from the germline V gene are SQVTM and ANQGSEA. The length of the CDR3 is 18 residues. V lost 0 bases and J lost 7; bases outside the gene matches: 21. CDR3 DNA: TGCAGCGTTGAAGATTCAGGCCGCTTCGCGGGAGCGTCGGGGGAGCAGTACTTC. It is translated as CSVEDSGRFAGASGEQYF.

As regards this clonotype: A junction boundary mismatches the germline segment, possibly from a read error. The chain employs TRBV5-1 and TRBJ2-1; D is possibly TRBD2 (6 bases). The CDR3 is made up of 14 amino acids. Germline assignment: CDR1 SGHRS and CDR2 YFSETQ. CDR3 bases: TGCGCCAGCAGCATCGGGAGCTCCTACAATAAGCAGTTCTTC. As protein: CASSIGSSYNKQFF.